This T cell receptor (beta chain) originates from a study of T cells in localized non-small cell lung cancer. Germline loops: CDR1 SGHNT, CDR2 YENEEA. The CDR3 consists of 15 residues. The germline V and J ends were trimmed by 4 bases and 5 bases, with 15 bases remaining between them. Profiled with immunoSEQ multiplex PCR; TCRdb holds only in-frame clones, not every one. This sample yields over 750 clones, of which around 21% are seen a single time; around 15% belongs to the top ten. This chain uses TRBV11-3 with TRBJ1-5; D not resolved. The source is a female donor aged 60 or older with stage II squamous cell lung carcinoma. The sequencing used lung tumor tissue, collected before any cancer treatment. For the CDR3, the DNA is TGTGCCAGCAGCTCCGAATCTGGGGTAGATCAGCCCCAGCATTTT. It codes for CASSSESGVDQPQHF.